This TCR beta chain was sequenced in a study of CD8+ T cells in alopecia areata (dated by TCRdb to 2016 to 2018). Regarding the study in general: Treated patients were enrolled in an open-label pilot trial of oral tofacitinib at 5 to 10 mg twice daily for moderate-to-severe alopecia areata. RNA was extracted with the PAXgene miRNA kit for fixed scalp, the miRNeasy kit for PBMCs, and the RNeasy kit for mouse skin. The study used high-throughput TCRbeta sequencing to examine T cell clonal expansion in alopecia areata, in both the C3H/HeJ mouse model and human patients. Patients received tofacitinib for 6 to 18 months and were then followed off drug for 6 months to check for delayed response and recurrence. Patients on tofacitinib were biopsied at baseline and after 4 and 24 weeks of treatment, and several of the patients also had a later scalp biopsy. Human TCRbeta sequencing covered scalp tissue and sorted CD4+ and CD8+ peripheral blood T cells from patchy and totalis/universalis alopecia areata patients and healthy controls. immunoSEQ multiplex PCR using 35 Vbeta forward primers and 13 Jbeta reverse primers was used to amplify TCRbeta CDR3 regions. Clonality in the scalp was compared among normal scalp (n=4), patchy alopecia areata scalp (n=8), and alopecia totalis/universalis scalp (n=8). Broader findings and caveats from the paper: Shared TCR sequences between patients were less evident than in mice, which may be partly attributable to HLA diversity in the patient population. Compared with normal scalp, lesional scalp had higher clonality and more expanded CD8+ clones, particularly in alopecia totalis/universalis, a pattern that suggests antigenic drive. Resident alphabeta T cells in normal human skin are also sequenced, complicating scalp TCR repertoire analysis, unlike mouse skin dominated by gammadelta T cells.

The protocol used for the library was the immunoSEQ multiplex PCR assay. RNA was extracted from all samples and reverse transcribed into cDNA, which served as template for TCR sequencing. First-strand cDNA was synthesized with SuperScript III using a 2:1 mix of oligo-dT and random hexamers. A synthetic immune receptor repertoire was used to gauge amplification bias, and whatever bias remained was removed computationally. In the paper's pipeline: Raw reads were preprocessed to remove errors, and CDR3 was defined by IMGT conventions from the conserved cysteine to phenylalanine. Clonality was calculated as 1 minus Shannon entropy normalized by log2 of the number of productive unique TCRs. CD4 or CD8 identity of scalp clones was inferred by cross-referencing scalp TCRbeta sequences with sorted blood CD4 and CD8 repertoires. TCRdb re-hosts the immuneACCESS table, in-frame sequences only. Its copies lack some clones; in the studies checked, an unresolved V gene accounts for under half of them, and the cause for the rest is not known. The DNA was the basis for D and trimming; V, J and clone size are from that table. The sample table records over 200,000 clones; roughly 57% of these occur just once. The leading ten clones occupy roughly 0.47% of the sample.

Per the germline V gene (reference sequence), MNHEY is the CDR1 and SMNVEV is the CDR2. Its CDR3 holds 16 amino acids, cysteine through phenylalanine. Only the CDR3 DNA stays, 48 bases, in frame from base 1. Trimming takes 5 bases off V and 0 bases off J; junction bases not matched to a gene: 8. Read against the paper, the sample's time point label means: baseline before oral tofacitinib. Peripheral blood and lesional scalp punch biopsies were obtained from patients with alopecia areata. After PBMCs were isolated by density centrifugation and stained for CD3, CD4 and CD8, a FACSAria was used to sort CD4+ and CD8+ T cells. This clone showed up just a few times. No cognate antigen has been identified for it. No base qualities exist here, and no much larger clone lies one base off it.

Here the sequenced sample was CD4+ T cells sorted from blood, taken at week 0. The receptor's source is a human donor with alopecia areata. The chain was built from TRBV27 and TRBJ1-1; TRBD1 lines up with 8 middle nucleotides. The DNA reads TGTGCCAGCAGTCCATGGACAGGGACGATGAACACTGAAGCTTTCTTT. The resulting protein is CASSPWTGTMNTEAFF.